This T cell receptor (beta chain) is from a study of shared clonotypes between healthy human individuals (dated by TCRdb to 2018 to 2020). For context, the study as a whole: Three men and two women, aged 18 to 49 years, made up the cohort. For each donor, three plates each were used for CD4 naive and CD4 memory, two plates were used for CD8 naive, and one plate was used for CD8 memory. To estimate repertoire size and how much clonotypes are shared between individuals, the study performed deep sequencing of blood TCR repertoires from about 5 healthy adults. To increase sequencing depth and limit assay-specific biases, TCR repertoire library preparation and sequencing were carried out by different laboratories using diverse techniques. Between about 0.85 and 8.9 billion PBMCs per donor were obtained by leukapheresis. On the study overall, not on this receptor specifically: Pairwise subsampling indicated that sequencing depth was expected to affect the degree of clonotype sharing among donors. Sharing across a handful of donors was observed for 4.5% to 6.5% of naive CD4, under 4% of naive CD8, 2% to 2.5% of memory CD4, and roughly 0.4% of memory CD8 clonotypes. Rarefaction of sorted-subset datasets indicated incomplete sequencing despite the large sequencing depth. Naive subsets generally had larger estimated clonotype richness than memory subsets did. Because the study included only a small number of donors, the genetic and exposure-history diversity represented was limited. Compared with non-shared clonotypes, clonotypes shared by all four sorted-subset donors had higher generation probabilities. Sampling was limited to blood, and TCR repertoires in tissue likely differ from TCR repertoires in blood.

The donors were healthy, HIV-negative adults who had no recently reported acute infections or vaccinations. Only Caucasian adults living in Nashville, Tennessee, USA were represented among the donors. CD4+ T cells were enriched by magnetic negative selection, after which naive cells were positively selected on CD45RA and the negative fraction was taken as the memory subset. Blood was collected by leukapheresis, and PBMCs were isolated by Ficoll-Histopaque density gradient centrifugation and then cryopreserved in liquid nitrogen vapor phase. Purity and quantity of every magnetically sorted T cell population were checked by analytical flow cytometry. Genomic DNA was isolated from every sorted fraction and measured by UV absorbance on a Nanodrop 2000c. Note on this clone: This receptor's antigen is unknown. No base quality information exists; no much larger clone differs at one position.

Using the deep immunoSEQ assay, multiplex PCR amplified TCR CDR3 regions from genomic DNA. For each cell subset, the extracted genomic DNA was distributed evenly across all wells of several immunoSEQ 96-well plates, and each plate served as one replicate. For sorted subsets, roughly 200 ng of genomic DNA, equivalent to 30,000 or so T cell genomes, went into each replicate PCR. The purified libraries were quantified using a Qubit 3.0 fluorometer, sized with a Bioanalyzer 2100, and then quantified again using the KAPA Library Quantification kit. Every immunoSEQ 96-well plate was sequenced on a separate single-read 150-cycle Illumina NextSeq 550 flow cell. Processing in the source paper ran as follows. Because the immunoSEQ output held only junctional sequences and lacked quality scores, the filtering could not match the filtering applied to full-length reads. To assign V/J genes and CDR3, sequences were annotated using PyIR, a Python wrapper for IgBLAST v1.9, with IMGT germline references. Reads with weak V/J assignments (E-value above 1e-6), missing CDR3, stop codons, out-of-frame junctions, or ambiguous translated residues were removed. V3J clonotypes were defined as sequences sharing an identical inferred V gene, J gene, and CDR3 amino acid sequence. The percentage overlap between two repertoires was calculated by dividing the number of shared unique clonotypes by the size of the smaller repertoire. Richness of each repertoire was evaluated using RTK rarefaction, the Chao1 estimator, and Recon v2.1 estimates of unobserved clonotypes. For all TCRbeta clonotypes obtained by the gDNA method from a few donors, generation probabilities were computed with OLGA. Imported from immuneACCESS, the table was reduced by TCRdb to in-frame sequences with V and J called. These copies leave out some clones; in studies compared against another copy, an unresolved V gene accounts for under half, and the cause of the remainder is not known. V and J calls and clone size are those listed in that table; D and trimming were worked out from the DNA. The sample table records around 510,000 clones; approximately 95% of these occur just once. The ten largest make up around 0.067% of the sample.

Unmatched junction bases come to 12, with V trimmed by 7 bases and J by 7 bases. According to the germline V gene (reference sequence), CDR1 reads MNHEY and CDR2 reads SMNVEV. The CDR3 covers 15 residues, taking in both the cysteine and the phenylalanine. The read is trimmed to its CDR3 DNA, 45 bases read in frame from base 1. The receptor was isolated from a woman aged 25-40 years in good health. The sample taken for sequencing was naive CD4+ T cells sorted from blood. Explained via the paper, the cell subset or site label denotes: CD45RA+ positively selected. This chain is built from TRBV27 and TRBJ1-1; 10 middle bases align to TRBD1. The DNA sequence is given as TGTGCCAGCAAGGAGTTAAGACAGGGGGCCGGTGAAGCTTTCTTT. Its translation reads: CASKELRQGAGEAFF.